The clone carrying this T cell receptor (beta chain) has just a few counts. Its antigen remains unidentified. Here immunoSEQ multiplex PCR was the method, and the copy in TCRdb shows in-frame clones only, minus some. The sample has 35,000 to 40,000 clones, roughly 80% seen once. Germline V gives CDR1 MNHNS, CDR2 SASEGT. The CDR3 spans 15 residues. The V and J ends lost 6 bases and 0 bases, in that order; junction bases with no gene match: 7. This sample was taken from a study of OX40 agonist ivuxolimab in advanced cancers. Study-level background: Patients were approximately 80% male with ages roughly 23 to 79, mean 60. Findings and limits, study-wide: On average, CD8+ T cells had more expanded clones than CD4+.

At cycle 4 day 1, cycle 7 day 1, and baseline, blood was sampled. The sequenced sample was CD4+ or CD8+ T cells sorted from blood, obtained in a trial of the OX40 agonist ivuxolimab. The V gene is TRBV6-1, the J gene TRBJ2-7; TRBD2 aligns across 8 bases. This clonotype was obtained from an adult with an advanced solid tumor such as melanoma, head and neck, liver or kidney cancer. The chain's CDR3 is CASRSGGGPSYEQYF. The CDR3 DNA sequence: TGTGCCAGCAGGTCTGGCGGGGGGCCCTCCTACGAGCAGTACTTC.